This T cell receptor (beta chain) was sequenced for a study of OX40 agonist ivuxolimab in advanced cancers. Here immunoSEQ multiplex PCR was the method, and the copy in TCRdb shows in-frame clones only, minus some. The sample shows more than 60,000 clones, about 88% of them seen only once. The CDR3 consists of 12 residues. Germline lookup yields CDR1 SNHLY and CDR2 FYNNEI. V lost 3 bases, J lost 2 bases, and 5 bases lay in between. The TCR sequence derives from an adult with an advanced solid tumor such as melanoma, head and neck, liver or kidney cancer. The sample in question was CD4+ or CD8+ T cells sorted from blood, obtained in a trial of the OX40 agonist ivuxolimab. The gene calls are TRBV2 and TRBJ2-7; D remains unclear. The CDR3 loop reads CASSDHTYEQYF. The CDR3 DNA follows: TGTGCCAGCAGTGACCACACCTACGAGCAGTACTTC.